The rows below give T cell receptor beta chains drawn from one sample of a study of siplizumab effects on memory and regulatory T cells. Only in-frame clones appear in the TCRdb table, and some are missing; sequencing was by immunoSEQ multiplex PCR. The sample consists of about 26,000 clones, roughly 82% of them appearing once. The specimen was memory CD4+ T cells sorted from blood. The receptors stem from a human donor in good health. Each CDR3 is given with its conserved first and last residue. The D gene is left open where the match is weak. The listing skips clone size in some rows; elsewhere it reads once, few, many or a size class.

>TRBV7-3|TRBD1|TRBJ2-3|-
CASSPQGGTDTQYF
TGTGCCAGCAGCCCACAGGGGGGCACAGATACGCAGTATTTT
>TRBV5-1|TRBD2|TRBJ2-1|-
CASSTRDYTRNEQFF
TGCGCCAGCAGCACCCGGGACTATACACGGAATGAGCAGTTCTTC
>TRBV2|-|TRBJ2-7|-
CASSESLGGGEQYF
TGTGCCAGCAGTGAATCGCTAGGAGGGGGCGAGCAGTACTTC
>TRBV29-1|TRBD2|TRBJ2-5|once
CSVDSGGVLQTQYF
TGCAGCGTTGATTCTGGGGGGGTCCTTCAGACCCAGTACTTC
>TRBV5-6|TRBD2|TRBJ2-1|-
CASSLGTSGIGEQFF
TGTGCCAGCAGCTTGGGGACTAGCGGGATTGGTGAGCAGTTCTTC
>TRBV5-1|TRBD1|TRBJ2-5|-
CASSLGTGPETQYF
TGCGCCAGCAGCTTGGGGACAGGGCCAGAGACCCAGTACTTC
>TRBV20-1|-|TRBJ2-2|-
CSAWDQGELFF
TGCAGTGCTTGGGATCAAGGGGAGCTGTTTTTT
>TRBV5-8|-|TRBJ1-5|-
CASTRTAAAQPQHF
TGTGCCAGCACCAGGACTGCAGCAGCCCAGCCCCAGCATTTT
>TRBV27|-|TRBJ2-7|-
CASSPSDSTYEQYF
TGTGCCAGCAGTCCCTCGGACAGCACCTACGAGCAGTACTTC
>TRBV19|-|TRBJ2-6|-
CASRGTGANVLTF
TGTGCCAGCCGGGGGACTGGGGCCAACGTCCTGACTTTC
>TRBV5-6|-|TRBJ2-1|-
CASSLDRSEQFF
TGTGCCAGCAGCTTGGATCGCAGTGAGCAGTTCTTC
>TRBV5-1|-|TRBJ2-5|-
CASSPFGGVPQETQYF
TGCGCCAGCAGCCCCTTTGGCGGGGTACCCCAAGAGACCCAGTACTTC
>TRBV2|-|TRBJ2-7|-
CASSDSTGLYEQYF
TGTGCCAGCAGTGATAGTACGGGCTTATACGAGCAGTACTTC
>TRBV18|-|TRBJ2-7|-
CASSPYRGGGYEQYF
TGTGCCAGCTCACCGTACAGGGGCGGGGGTTACGAGCAGTACTTC
>TRBV19|TRBD1|TRBJ2-3|-
CASSRSGTGSTDTQYF
TGTGCCAGTAGTAGGTCCGGGACAGGGTCTACAGATACGCAGTATTTT
>TRBV6-1|-|TRBJ2-5|-
CASSQGAAQETQYF
TGTGCCAGCAGTCAAGGGGCAGCCCAAGAGACCCAGTACTTC
>TRBV10-1|TRBD1|TRBJ2-1|-
CASSYVRDRGYNEQFF
TGCGCCAGCAGCTACGTCCGGGACAGGGGTTACAATGAGCAGTTCTTC
>TRBV6-4|TRBD2|TRBJ2-1|-
CASSRSPLAGGPGNEQFF
TGTGCCAGCAGCCGGAGCCCGCTTGCGGGAGGTCCCGGGAATGAGCAGTTCTTC
>TRBV5-6|TRBD2|TRBJ2-5|-
CVSSETSGIRETQYF
TGTGTCAGCAGCGAGACTAGCGGGATCCGGGAGACCCAGTACTTC